This T cell receptor (beta chain) was identified during a study of vaccination and CD4 T cells after COVID-19. Oncomine TCR Beta short-read sequencing was applied to DNA from cultured CD4+ T cells. TCRdb itself ran the PCR reads through MiXCR, one entry per CDR3 protein. The table includes 7,000 to 9,000 distinct CDR3 sequences, around 46% detected once. Treatment here: 10-day PBMC culture with coronavirus spike peptide pools or control peptides (ViraFEST assay). Those CD4+ T cells from the unexposed donor predate the COVID-19 pandemic (2011-2018). V dropped 4 bases and J dropped 7; count of bases not matched to a gene: 6. This CDR3 spans 14 amino acids. Per the germline V gene, CDR1 is SGHVS and CDR2 is FNYEAQ. About this clonotype: Its matching antigen is unknown.

V gene TRBV7-6 combines with J gene TRBJ2-7; TRBD2 matches at 11 bases. Sequences were obtained from CD4+ T cells from blood, cultured in vitro. This clonotype originated in a human donor in good health. The CDR3 nucleotides are TGTGCCAGCAGCTCGTTAGCGGGAGGGAGTGAGCAGTACTTC. This codes for CASSSLAGGSEQYF.